This entry describes one T cell receptor (beta chain). The data are from a study of blood T cell repertoires in COVID-19. Study-level information: The United States, Italy and Spain provided the acute and convalescent COVID-19 samples.

Some clones are missing from TCRdb's copy, which holds only in-frame ones; the method was immunoSEQ multiplex PCR. The sample lists about 100,000 clones; roughly 87% were seen once. Sequencing input: peripheral blood. The sequence derives from a man aged 25-40 years in a cohort sampled during active COVID-19.

CDR3 in amino acids: CASSSDVAGGRGTQYF. The DNA of the CDR3 is TGCGCCAGCAGCTCCGATGTAGCGGGGGGGCGGGGAACGCAGTATTTT. The V call is TRBV5-1, the J call TRBJ2-3; 11 bases align to TRBD2. Germline assignment: CDR1 SGHRS and CDR2 YFSETQ. The CDR3 is 16 amino acids. The J segment lost 9 bases and the V segment lost 3 bases, leaving 12 bases of the junction unmatched.